The 3 T cell receptor beta chains presented below share a single source sample, sequenced in a study of response to subunit inactivated influenza vaccine. In TCRdb, the RT-PCR reads were re-called with MiXCR into one record per CDR3 protein. The repertoire holds about half a million distinct CDR3 sequences, with 9.5% to 12% as singletons. The sequencing here drew on PBMCs from blood, taken about 40 days after vaccination. The receptors originated from a man aged 50 to 60 who received an inactivated influenza vaccine.

In this sample, this clonotype turned up a few times. The chain is built from TRBV6-2 or TRBV6-3 and TRBJ2-7; 9 bases map to TRBD1. After removal of 0 bases from V and 4 bases from J, the junction contained 10 bases not matched to a gene. This CDR3 contains 17 residues. From germline, CDR1 is MNHEY and CDR2 SVGEGT. DNA of the CDR3: TGTGCCAGCAGTTACTCGGGACAGGGATCTGCTCATTACGAGCAGTACTTC. Translation gives CASSYSGQGSAHYEQYF.

This clonotype was found many times. The chain links TRBV29-1 to TRBJ1-3, with TRBD1 identical over 7 bases. This CDR3 is built from 14 residues. CDR1 SQVTM and CDR2 ANQGSEA come from the germline V gene. Trimming at V came to 4 bases and at J to 4 bases, leaving 7 bases not matched to a gene. The CDR3 DNA follows: TGCAGCGTTGGAGAGACAGGGCGAGGAAACACCATATATTTT. It yields the protein CSVGETGRGNTIYF.

V gene TRBV2 combines with J gene TRBJ2-7; D unresolved. CDR3 size: 12 residues. Germline V gene lookup returns CDR1 SNHLY and CDR2 FYNNEI. The V and J ends lost 2 bases and 4 bases respectively, with 6 bases between them. The CDR3 region has the DNA TGTGCCAGCAGTGAATCACAGTACGAGCAGTACTTC. Protein sequence: CASSESQYEQYF.